This TCR beta chain was sequenced during a study of Ad26.COV2.S vaccination and SARS-CoV-2 variants. Overall study results and limits: While placebo recipients had lower spike-specific TCR breadth, vaccine recipients had more.

This sample's treatment: 15 to 20 received Ad26.COV2.S at low or high dose, single or two shots; several received placebo; per-sample allocation not given. Sampling occurred on day 63 after the first vaccine or placebo injection. This table comes from immunoSEQ multiplex PCR, and its TCRdb copy is limited to in-frame clones, with some not included. The table has fewer than 400,000 clones, about 88% seen once. J gave up 5 bases and V 6 bases, and 8 bases lay outside the gene matches. Germline assignment: CDR1 SQVTM and CDR2 ANQGSEA. The CDR3 length is 14 residues. In its sample, this clone was seen a few times. No antigen is known for it.

The chain combines TRBV29-1 with TRBJ2-1, with 9 positions matching TRBD1. This specimen was peripheral blood, taken in a trial of Ad26.COV2.S vaccine versus placebo. The TCR was taken from a person between 18 and 59 years old who received the Ad26.COV2.S COVID-19 vaccine or a placebo. The CDR3 coding sequence is TGCAGCGTACTGACAGGGGGATTAAACAATGAGCAGTTCTTC. Translated: CSVLTGGLNNEQFF.